Listed here are 3 T cell receptor beta chains from one sample, sequenced in a study of cytomegalovirus exposure and HLA in healthy donors (dated by TCRdb to between 2016 and 2019). Libraries were made using the immunoSEQ multiplex PCR assay. The multiplex PCR relied on a mix of 60 forward primers for TCR Vbeta segments and 13 reverse primers for TCR Jbeta segments. Held by TCRdb, this immuneACCESS table contains in-frame sequences only and omits some clones. Under half of the omission traces to an unresolved V gene where checked; the cause of the rest is unknown. The sample records 40,000 or so clones, roughly 64% of which are singletons. The ten most abundant clones make up 18% of the sample. The sequenced sample consisted of PBMCs. The receptors shown here come from a man aged 45-60 years in good health and CMV-seropositive.

This chain links TRBV9 with TRBJ1-1; the D is unclear. The CDR3 runs 13 residues. The germline V gene encodes CDR1 SGDLS and CDR2 YYNGEE. Between the trimmed V and J ends, which lost 3 bases and 8 bases, there was a span of 14 bases. The CDR3 DNA sequence: TGTGCCAGCAGCGGGAGGAGGCAGATCGAAGCTTTCTTT. Translating it yields CASSGRRQIEAFF.

The chain is built from TRBV2 and TRBJ1-2; tentatively, D is TRBD1 (5 bases). This CDR3 spans 13 amino acids. Germline lookup yields CDR1 SNHLY and CDR2 FYNNEI. V lost 2 bases, J lost 6 bases, and 10 bases lay in between. CDR3 loop: CASSEQGWDGYTF. CDR3 DNA sequence: TGTGCCAGCAGTGAACAGGGATGGGATGGCTACACCTTC.

A single count supports this clone. V usage is TRBV11-3 and J usage is TRBJ2-3; 8 bases match TRBD1. From germline, CDR1 is SGHNT and CDR2 YENEEA. CDR3 length equals 15 residues. The ends lost 3 bases at V and 5 bases at J; junction bases unmatched: 7. The DNA for the CDR3 is TGTGCCAGCAGCTTGCAGGGGGCTGGGGGAGATACGCAGTATTTT. It translates to CASSLQGAGGDTQYF. The full variable domain, in which reference TRBV11-3 and TRBJ2-3 provide the parts outside the CDR3, is EAGVVQSPRYKIIEKKQPVAFWCNPISGHNTLYWYLQNLGQGPELLIRYENEEAVDDSQLPKDRFSAERLKGVDSTLKIQPAELGDSAVYLCASSLQGAGGDTQYFGPGTRLTVL.